Shown below are 23 T cell receptor beta chains from a single sample sequenced in a study of blood T cell repertoires in COVID-19. Method: immunoSEQ multiplex PCR; TCRdb's copy keeps in-frame clones and lacks some. The sample carries approximately 150,000 clones, roughly 80% recorded once. Sequenced material: peripheral blood. Receptor source: a man aged 45-65 years with active or convalescent COVID-19.

The chain uses TRBV11-2 and TRBJ2-5; D gene ambiguous. V was pared by 5 bases and J by 0 bases, with 19 bases between. This CDR3 has 17 amino acids. Germline CDR1 SGHAT, CDR2 FQNNGV. The CDR3 sequence is CASSVGQTRLYQETQYF. The DNA for the CDR3 is TGTGCCAGCAGCGTAGGCCAGACGAGGCTGTACCAAGAGACCCAGTACTTC.

This chain connects TRBV7-3 to TRBJ2-1; a weak D match, TRBD2 (5 bases). V dropped 2 bases and J dropped 4 bases, with 12 bases sitting between them. The CDR3 is 15 residues long. Germline lookup yields CDR1 SGHTA and CDR2 FQGTGA. The CDR3: CASSLLASTYNEQFF. The CDR3 DNA reads TGTGCCAGCAGCTTATTAGCTAGCACTTACAATGAGCAGTTCTTC.

The chain is built from TRBV9 and TRBJ1-2, with D possibly TRBD1 on 6 matching bases. Looked up from germline, CDR1 is SGDLS and CDR2 is YYNGEE. The CDR3 is 13 amino acids. Deletions cut 4 bases from V and 3 bases from J, with 10 bases between. For the CDR3, the DNA is TGTGCCAGCAGCCTCCGGACAGACTATGGCTACACCTTC. It translates to CASSLRTDYGYTF.

The chain combines TRBV30 with TRBJ2-1; D may be TRBD2 (6 bases). CDR1 is GTSNPN, CDR2 SVGIG, per germline (reference sequence). The V end lost 0 bases, the J end lost 9 bases, and 12 bases lay between the germline ends. The CDR3 totals 13 residues. CDR3 DNA: TGTGCCTGGAGTGTTGGAGGGAGAAGTGAGCAGTTCTTC. Its translation: CAWSVGGRSEQFF. Looking up the rest from reference TRBV30 and TRBJ2-1 gives the full variable domain: SQTIHQWPATLVQPVGSPLSLECTVEGTSNPNLYWYRQAAGRGLQLLFYSVGIGQISSEVPQNLSASRPQDRQFILSSKKLLLSDSGFYLCAWSVGGRSEQFFGPGTRLTVL.

The gene calls are TRBV5-8 and TRBJ1-1; D not certain. CDR1 SGHTS and CDR2 YDEGEE come from the germline V gene. The CDR3 covers 12 residues. V gave up 5 bases and J gave up 5 bases, with 10 bases separating them. In DNA, the CDR3 is TGTGCCAGCAGTTCAGGTGATACTGAAGCTTTCTTT. Protein sequence: CASSSGDTEAFF.

V gene TRBV5-1 combines with J gene TRBJ1-6, with D unresolved. Trimming removed 7 bases at V and 10 bases at J, with 18 bases between. The germline V gene has CDR1 SGHRS and CDR2 YFSETQ. This CDR3 region has 14 residues. The CDR3 DNA reads TGCGCCAGCGCGGATGGGGTCGGGGAATCACCCCTCCACTTT. This translates into CASADGVGESPLHF.

Only one count was recorded for this clone. The chain is built from TRBV4-1 and TRBJ1-4, with D perhaps TRBD1 (6 bases). The V and J ends lost 1 base and 7 bases respectively, with 10 bases between them. The CDR3 has 14 residues. Germline V gene sequence: CDR1 MGHRA, CDR2 YSYEKL. The CDR3 DNA reads TGCGCCAGCAGCCAAGCTGGACAGTCTGAAAAACTGTTTTTT. It specifies CASSQAGQSEKLFF.

J is TRBJ1-5 and V is TRBV7-2; a weak D match, TRBD1 (6 bases). The germline V gene encodes CDR1 SGHTA and CDR2 FQGNSA. CDR3 length: 13 residues. Trimming shortened V by 3 bases and J by 10 bases, and 13 bases separated the two germline ends. This CDR3 reads CASSLGAKYPQHF. In DNA form, the CDR3 reads TGTGCCAGCAGCTTGGGGGCAAAGTATCCCCAGCATTTT.

This clone is a singleton in its sample. The V and J genes are TRBV24-1 and TRBJ2-7, with TRBD1 matching 11 bases. CDR1 and CDR2 (germline): KGHDR, SFDVKD. The CDR3 consists of 14 residues. Trimming removed 9 bases from V and 2 bases from J; junction bases left unmatched: 5. CDR3 DNA: TGTGCCACCGCGCTGGGACAGGGGGCCTACGAGCAGTACTTC. Amino acids: CATALGQGAYEQYF.

The genes are TRBV21-1 and TRBJ2-1; the D segment call TRBD2 is taken from the table without a DNA check. TRBV21-1 is tagged as a pseudogene. CDR3 size: 14 residues. The CDR3 coding sequence is TGTGCCAGCAGCTTCCGGGACTCCCACAATGAGCAGTTCTTC. Translation: CASSFRDSHNEQFF.

This clone was counted between two and nine times. The chain links TRBV29-1 to TRBJ2-7; TRBD1 matches 8 bases. This CDR3 contains 15 residues. Germline V lookup: CDR1 SQVTM, CDR2 ANQGSEA. V gave up 6 bases and J gave up 3 bases; unmatched junction bases: 13. The CDR3 coding sequence is TGCAGCGTGGAGGAACGGGACAGGACTAACTACGAGCAGTACTTC. It codes for CSVEERDRTNYEQYF.

The gene calls are TRBV6-5 and TRBJ1-4; the match to TRBD1 covers 7 bases. The CDR3 length is 13 residues. The germline V gene encodes CDR1 MNHEY and CDR2 SVGAGI. Germline trimming cut 8 bases from V and 5 bases from J; bases unmatched to any gene: 5. The CDR3: CASRQGRNEKLFF. CDR3 in DNA: TGTGCCAGCCGACAGGGCCGAAATGAAAAACTGTTTTTT.

The chain recombines TRBV2 with TRBJ2-7; 13 nucleotides agree with TRBD2. Germline V gene data show CDR1 as SNHLY and CDR2 as FYNNEI. V shed 3 bases, J shed 5 bases, and the junction held 4 bases outside the gene matches. The CDR3 covers 15 residues. The CDR3: CASSEGLAGTHEQYF. The CDR3 DNA is TGTGCCAGCAGTGAGGGACTAGCGGGGACCCACGAGCAGTACTTC. Full variable domain (outside the CDR3, taken from reference TRBV2 and TRBJ2-7): EPEVTQTPSHQVTQMGQEVILRCVPISNHLYFYWYRQILGQKVEFLVSFYNNEISEKSEIFDDQFSVERPDGSNFTLKIRSTKLEDSAMYFCASSEGLAGTHEQYFGPGTRLTVT.

V gene TRBV19 combines with J gene TRBJ1-1; 9 bases map to TRBD1. This CDR3 is built from 15 residues. CDR1 is LNHDA, CDR2 SQIVND, per germline (reference sequence). The V segment lost 6 bases and the J segment 2 bases; nucleotides outside the gene matches: 7. As DNA, the CDR3 is TGTGCCAGTAGCGACAGGGGGAAGGTCAACACTGAAGCTTTCTTT. It translates to CASSDRGKVNTEAFF.

The chain couples TRBV25-1 to TRBJ2-5, with D possibly matching TRBD2 (6 bases). V was trimmed by 7 bases and J by 5 bases, leaving 23 bases between them. The CDR3 covers 16 residues. Germline values: CDR1 MGHDK, CDR2 SYGVNS. The CDR3 DNA follows: TGTGCCAGCACTAGAATCGGGTTCGTGGGGGGTGAGACCCAGTACTTC. This gives the protein CASTRIGFVGGETQYF.

This chain uses TRBV18 with TRBJ1-4; TRBD1 agrees at 8 bases. The CDR3 totals 17 residues. V lost 1 base, J lost 0 bases, and 4 bases stayed unmatched. From germline, CDR1 is KGHSH and CDR2 LQKENI. The DNA of the CDR3 is TGTGCCAGCTCACCACGGACAGGGAGGGCAACTAATGAAAAACTGTTTTTT. Its protein is CASSPRTGRATNEKLFF. Filled out from reference TRBV18 and TRBJ1-4, the complete variable domain reads NAGVMQNPRHLVRRRGQEARLRCSPMKGHSHVYWYRQLPEEGLKFMVYLQKENIIDESGMPKERFSAEFPKEGPSILRIQQVVRGDSAAYFCASSPRTGRATNEKLFFGSGTQLSVL.

The chain carries TRBV5-4 and TRBJ2-7; D might be TRBD1 (6 bases). The germline V and J ends were trimmed by 8 bases and 2 bases, with 14 bases remaining between them. CDR1 and CDR2 (germline): SGHNT, YYREEE (reference sequence). The CDR3 loop spans 13 amino acids. CDR3 protein: CASQGDTTYEQYF. The CDR3 DNA is TGTGCCAGTCAAGGGGACACAACCTACGAGCAGTACTTC.

This chain connects TRBV11-2 to TRBJ2-3; 12 nucleotides match TRBD1. Unmatched junction bases numbered 15, after V lost 6 bases and J lost 5 bases. CDR1 SGHAT and CDR2 FQNNGV come from the germline V gene. CDR3 length: 18 residues. The CDR3 region has the DNA TGTGCCAGCAGAACCCTCCGGGACAGGGGGCAAAGGGGAGATACGCAGTATTTT. Translated: CASRTLRDRGQRGDTQYF.

The chain carries TRBV5-4 and TRBJ1-2; 10 bases are shared with TRBD1. The trim removed 3 bases at V and 2 bases at J, leaving 1 base unmatched. The CDR3 runs 14 residues. Looked up from germline, CDR1 is SGHNT and CDR2 is YYREEE (reference sequence). As DNA, the CDR3 is TGTGCCAGCAGCTGGGACAGGGGCAACTATGGCTACACCTTC. Protein product: CASSWDRGNYGYTF.

This chain uses TRBV5-4 with TRBJ1-2; a possible D gene is TRBD1 (5 bases). Germline V gene lookup returns CDR1 SGHNT and CDR2 YYREEE (reference sequence). The length of the CDR3 is 14 residues. Trimming shortened V by 0 bases and J by 4 bases, and 10 bases separated the two germline ends. CDR3 protein: CASSLDRTSYGYTF. In nucleotides, the CDR3 is TGTGCCAGCAGCTTGGACAGGACTAGCTATGGCTACACCTTC. Drawing the rest from reference TRBV5-4 and TRBJ1-2, the complete variable domain is ETGVTQSPTHLIKTRGQQVTLRCSSQSGHNTVSWYQQALGQGPQFIFQYYREEENGRGNFPPRFSGLQFPNYSSELNVNALELDDSALYLCASSLDRTSYGYTFGSGTRLTVV.

This chain uses TRBV5-4 with TRBJ1-3, with D maybe TRBD1 (6 bases). Trimming took off 0 bases at V and 3 bases at J, with 7 bases between the two ends. The CDR3 extends over 14 amino acids. CDR1 SGHNT and CDR2 YYREEE come from the germline V gene (reference sequence). As DNA, the CDR3 is TGTGCCAGCAGCTTGGAAGGGGGTGGAAACACCATATATTTT. It yields the protein CASSLEGGGNTIYF.

The V gene is TRBV2, the J gene TRBJ1-5; 7 bases align to TRBD1. The trim removed 7 bases at V and 6 bases at J, leaving 9 bases unmatched. CDR3 size: 14 residues. Germline V gives CDR1 SNHLY, CDR2 FYNNEI. The CDR3 bases are TGTGCCAGCAAGGAGGGGGCAACGGCTCAGCCCCAGCATTTT. Its protein is CASKEGATAQPQHF.

V gene TRBV20-1 combines with J gene TRBJ2-5, with D perhaps matching TRBD2 (6 bases). The V end lost 3 bases, the J end lost 9 bases, and 11 bases lay between the germline ends. The length of the CDR3 is 11 residues. Germline V gives CDR1 DFQATT, CDR2 SNEGSKA (reference sequence). The CDR3 region has the DNA TGCAGTGCTAGGGCGGGGCGGGCCCAGTACTTC. Protein product: CSARAGRAQYF.